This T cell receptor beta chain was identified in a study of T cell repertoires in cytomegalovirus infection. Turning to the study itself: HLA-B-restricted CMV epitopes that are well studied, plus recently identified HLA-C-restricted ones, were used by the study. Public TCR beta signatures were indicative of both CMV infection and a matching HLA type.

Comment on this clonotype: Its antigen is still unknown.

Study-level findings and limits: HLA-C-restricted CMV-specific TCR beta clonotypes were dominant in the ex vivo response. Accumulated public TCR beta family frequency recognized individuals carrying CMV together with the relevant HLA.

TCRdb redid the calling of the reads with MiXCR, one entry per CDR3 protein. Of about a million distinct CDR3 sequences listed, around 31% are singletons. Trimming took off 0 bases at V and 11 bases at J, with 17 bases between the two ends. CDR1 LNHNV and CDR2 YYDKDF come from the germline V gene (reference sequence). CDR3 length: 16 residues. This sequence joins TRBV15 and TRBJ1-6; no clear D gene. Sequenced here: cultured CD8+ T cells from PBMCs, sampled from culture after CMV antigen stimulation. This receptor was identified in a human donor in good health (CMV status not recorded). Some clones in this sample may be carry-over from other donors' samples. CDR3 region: CATSRDRNKLGAPLHF. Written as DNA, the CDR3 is TGTGCCACCAGCAGAGATCGGAACAAGCTGGGCGCACCCCTCCACTTT.